A single sample gave rise to the 25 T cell receptor beta chains below, sequenced in a study of blood T cell repertoires in COVID-19. Sequencing used immunoSEQ multiplex PCR; TCRdb keeps in-frame clones, though not all of them. The sample gives over 200,000 clones, more than 80% of which show up once; less than 3% is in the top ten. The specimen sequenced was peripheral blood. The origin of the receptors is a man aged 25-45 years with COVID-19, enrolled during active disease.

V is TRBV11-1 and J is TRBJ2-7; TRBD1 agrees at 9 bases. CDR3 length: 15 amino acids. CDR1 and CDR2 (germline): SGHAT, FQDESV (reference sequence). Germline trimming cut 1 base from V and 3 bases from J; bases unmatched to any gene: 4. CDR3 sequence: CASSLVGQGLYEQYF. DNA of the CDR3: TGTGCCAGCAGCTTAGTAGGACAGGGGCTCTACGAGCAGTACTTC.

The chain combines TRBV18 with TRBJ2-3; D is perhaps TRBD2 (7 bases). The germline V gene encodes CDR1 KGHSH and CDR2 LQKENI. V was clipped by 8 bases and J by 4 bases, with 16 bases between them. This CDR3 is 14 amino acids long. The CDR3 DNA sequence: TGTGCCAGCAGAAATGGAGGGGGGGCAGATACGCAGTATTTT. As protein: CASRNGGGADTQYF. The whole variable domain, filled in from reference TRBV18 and TRBJ2-3, reads NAGVMQNPRHLVRRRGQEARLRCSPMKGHSHVYWYRQLPEEGLKFMVYLQKENIIDESGMPKERFSAEFPKEGPSILRIQQVVRGDSAAYFCASRNGGGADTQYFGPGTRLTVL.

Only a few counts were recorded for this clone. V gene TRBV5-1 combines with J gene TRBJ1-4; D perhaps matches TRBD1 (6 bases). The ends were cut back, 4 bases at V and 8 bases at J, with 15 bases in the middle. Germline V lookup: CDR1 SGHRS, CDR2 YFSETQ. The CDR3 extends over 14 amino acids. The CDR3 protein is CASSLTGREEKLFF. The CDR3, as DNA: TGCGCCAGCAGCCTTACAGGGAGGGAAGAAAAACTGTTTTTT. Together with reference TRBV5-1 and TRBJ1-4, the CDR3 gives the full variable domain: KAGVTQTPRYLIKTRGQQVTLSCSPISGHRSVSWYQQTPGQGLQFLFEYFSETQRNKGNFPGRFSGRQFSNSRSEMNVSTLELGDSALYLCASSLTGREEKLFFGSGTQLSVL.

The chain joins TRBV6-2 or TRBV6-3 to TRBJ2-2; TRBD1 matches 10 bases. CDR3 size: 17 residues. V gave up 5 bases and J gave up 7 bases; unmatched junction bases: 13. The germline CDR1 and CDR2 sequences are MNHEY and SVGEGT. This chain's CDR3 is CASSHTSGQGFNGELFF. The CDR3 DNA is TGTGCCAGCAGTCACACATCGGGACAGGGGTTCAACGGGGAGCTGTTTTTT.

The J gene is TRBJ2-5, the V gene TRBV9; tentatively, D is TRBD1 (7 bases). V shed 1 base and J shed 4 bases, with 8 bases lying between them. The germline CDR1 and CDR2 sequences are SGDLS and YYNGEE. This CDR3 comprises 13 residues. CDR3 in DNA: TGTGCCAGCAGCGTACAGGGGGGAGAGACCCAGTACTTC. It encodes CASSVQGGETQYF.

The J gene is TRBJ2-7, the V gene TRBV6-2 or TRBV6-3, with a tentative D call TRBD1 (6 bases). The CDR3 sequence is 18 residues long. Deletions cut 4 bases from V and 3 bases from J, with 25 bases between. The V gene's germline CDR1 is MNHEY and CDR2 SVGEGT. CDR3 sequence (DNA): TGTGCCAGCAGTTCCTCTTCTGCTTGGTCAGGGGACATCTACGAGCAGTACTTC. It specifies CASSSSSAWSGDIYEQYF.

The rearrangement links TRBV28 to TRBJ1-2; the D gene is possibly TRBD1 (6 bases). Per germline, CDR1 MDHEN and CDR2 SYDVKM. The CDR3 extends over 14 amino acids. The V and J ends lost 10 bases and 4 bases respectively, with 19 bases between them. The DNA of the CDR3 is TGTGCCATTTTACAGGGCCTTGCCCGCTATGGCTACACCTTC. This translates into CAILQGLARYGYTF.

CDR3 residues: CASSGLGARTPGELFF. CDR3 DNA sequence: TGTGCCAGCAGCGGGTTGGGGGCCAGAACTCCCGGGGAGCTGTTTTTT. The chain employs TRBV9 and TRBJ2-2; D may be TRBD1 (6 bases). Between the trimmed V and J ends, which lost 3 bases and 6 bases, there was a span of 18 bases. The germline CDR1 and CDR2 sequences are SGDLS and YYNGEE. The CDR3 extends over 16 amino acids. Looking up the rest from reference TRBV9 and TRBJ2-2 gives the full variable domain: DSGVTQTPKHLITATGQRVTLRCSPRSGDLSVYWYQQSLDQGLQFLIQYYNGEERAKGNILERFSAQQFPDLHSELNLSSLELGDSALYFCASSGLGARTPGELFFGEGSRLTVL.

This clone was counted a single time. This chain connects TRBV4-1 to TRBJ2-5; D is perhaps TRBD1 (6 bases). Germline CDR1 and CDR2: MGHRA and YSYEKL. V was shortened by 1 base and J by 5 bases, with 14 bases between the two germline ends. The CDR3 contains 15 residues. CDR3 DNA sequence: TGCGCCAGCAGCCAAGGACAGGCCCTCGTTGAGACCCAGTACTTC. Amino acids: CASSQGQALVETQYF.

This clone was seen only a few times. The chain joins TRBV18 to TRBJ1-6; 8 nucleotides agree with TRBD1. V lost 2 bases, J lost 6 bases, and 3 bases stayed unmatched. CDR1 is KGHSH and CDR2 is LQKENI in the germline V gene. The CDR3 runs to 15 residues. The CDR3 sequence: CASSPGQGINSPLHF. The DNA for the CDR3 is TGTGCCAGCTCACCAGGACAGGGAATTAATTCACCCCTCCACTTT.

The chain recombines TRBV2 with TRBJ2-2; 11 nucleotides agree with TRBD2. J gave up 0 bases and V 7 bases, and 4 bases lay outside the gene matches. There are 16 residues in the CDR3. CDR1 SNHLY and CDR2 FYNNEI come from the germline V gene. The CDR3 nucleotides read TGTGCCAGCAAGGGACTAGCGGTCTCGAACACCGGGGAGCTGTTTTTT. Encoded protein: CASKGLAVSNTGELFF. The entire variable domain, with the rest obtained from reference TRBV2 and TRBJ2-2, is as follows: EPEVTQTPSHQVTQMGQEVILRCVPISNHLYFYWYRQILGQKVEFLVSFYNNEISEKSEIFDDQFSVERPDGSNFTLKIRSTKLEDSAMYFCASKGLAVSNTGELFFGEGSRLTVL.

The CDR3 is CATSGGQGIFNEQFF. CDR3 sequence (DNA): TGTGCCACCAGTGGGGGACAGGGCATTTTTAATGAGCAGTTCTTC. This chain joins TRBV24-1 and TRBJ2-1, with 9 bases aligning to TRBD1. The CDR3 consists of 15 residues. The V gene end was trimmed by 5 bases and the J gene end by 7 bases; junction bases not matched to a gene: 8. Germline V CDR1 and CDR2: KGHDR, SFDVKD.

The V and J genes are TRBV28 and TRBJ2-3, with 10 bases lining up with TRBD1. The CDR3 is made up of 16 amino acids. CDR1 is MDHEN, CDR2 SYDVKM, per germline. The V segment lost 4 bases and the J segment 2 bases; nucleotides outside the gene matches: 6. The CDR3 nucleotides read TGTGCCAGCAGTTCCCCGGGACAGGGGCTCACAGATACGCAGTATTTT. It encodes CASSSPGQGLTDTQYF.

The CDR3 nucleotides are TGTGCCAGCAGTACCCCGCGGGGGATGTTTAATTCACCCCTCCACTTT. Amino acids: CASSTPRGMFNSPLHF. This chain connects TRBV28 to TRBJ1-6; a weak D match, TRBD1 (5 bases). The CDR3 is 16 residues long. Germline V CDR1 and CDR2: MDHEN, SYDVKM. V lost 5 bases and J lost 6, with 17 bases in between.

The chain links TRBV5-8 to TRBJ1-4, with D possibly TRBD1 on 6 matching bases. Per the germline V gene, CDR1 is SGHTS and CDR2 is YDEGEE. The V end lost 2 bases, the J end lost 5 bases, and 13 bases lay between the germline ends. This CDR3 is built from 15 residues. The CDR3 loop reads CASSLVGHANEKLFF. The CDR3 coding sequence is TGTGCCAGCAGCTTAGTGGGACACGCGAATGAAAAACTGTTTTTT.

V and J are TRBV7-2 and TRBJ1-2; possibly TRBD1 for D (5 bases). The CDR3 runs 15 residues. Germline loops: CDR1 SGHTA, CDR2 FQGNSA. V lost 3 bases and J lost 0, with 11 bases in between. CDR3 bases: TGTGCCAGCAGCTTTAATGGGGCCGCTAACTATGGCTACACCTTC. Translation: CASSFNGAANYGYTF.

The rearrangement links TRBV5-4 to TRBJ2-1; 7 nucleotides line up with TRBD2. This CDR3 comprises 16 residues. Trimming took 2 bases from V and 0 from J; bases not matched to a gene: 5. Germline V gives CDR1 SGHNT, CDR2 YYREEE (reference sequence). The CDR3 spells CASSFPGLRSYNEQFF. The CDR3 DNA reads TGTGCCAGCAGCTTCCCGGGACTACGCTCCTACAATGAGCAGTTCTTC.

This chain connects TRBV15 to TRBJ1-1; TRBD1 aligns across 7 bases. The CDR3 contains 14 residues. Germline CDR1 is LNHNV and CDR2 is YYDKDF (reference sequence). Trimming cost V 3 bases and J 4 bases; bases outside gene matches: 5. CDR3 amino acids: CATSRRTGVTEAFF. The DNA of the CDR3 is TGTGCCACCAGCAGGAGGACAGGAGTCACTGAAGCTTTCTTT.

The chain is built from TRBV6-6 and TRBJ1-6; 7 bases line up with TRBD1. There are 17 residues in the CDR3. Germline V gene data show CDR1 as MNHNY and CDR2 as SVGAGI (reference sequence). Trimming at V came to 5 bases and at J to 2 bases, leaving 9 bases not matched to a gene. The CDR3 spells CASSQMTGQTYNSPLHF. CDR3 in DNA: TGTGCCAGCAGTCAAATGACAGGGCAGACCTATAATTCACCCCTCCACTTT.

The chain uses TRBV6-2 or TRBV6-3 and TRBJ2-2, with 8 bases aligning to TRBD2. Germline loops: CDR1 MNHEY, CDR2 SVGEGT. V trimming: 5 bases; J trimming: 3 bases; junction bases outside the gene matches: 2. The CDR3 spans 14 residues. The CDR3 coding sequence is TGTGCCAGCAGTCGGGAGGGCCACACCGGGGAGCTGTTTTTT. Protein: CASSREGHTGELFF.

The CDR3 sequence: CASSPGTLNTEAFF. The CDR3 nucleotides are TGCGCCAGCAGCCCGGGGACTCTGAACACTGAAGCTTTCTTT. The chain uses TRBV5-1 and TRBJ1-1; TRBD1 is a possible D gene (5 bases). V gave up 4 bases and J gave up 0 bases, with 10 bases separating them. Germline V gene lookup returns CDR1 SGHRS and CDR2 YFSETQ. CDR3 length: 14 amino acids. Full variable domain (rest looked up from reference TRBV5-1 and TRBJ1-1): KAGVTQTPRYLIKTRGQQVTLSCSPISGHRSVSWYQQTPGQGLQFLFEYFSETQRNKGNFPGRFSGRQFSNSRSEMNVSTLELGDSALYLCASSPGTLNTEAFFGQGTRLTVV.

J is TRBJ1-4 and V is TRBV5-1; 8 bases line up with TRBD1. V was pared by 0 bases and J by 10 bases, with 8 bases of the junction left unmatched. Germline V gene sequence: CDR1 SGHRS, CDR2 YFSETQ. CDR3 length equals 15 residues. CDR3 sequence reads: CASSLGSGGAGKLFF. CDR3 nucleotides: TGCGCCAGCAGCTTGGGGTCAGGGGGCGCAGGAAAACTGTTTTTT.

The V call is TRBV6-5, the J call TRBJ2-5, with TRBD2 matching 10 bases. The CDR3 has 15 amino acids. The J segment lost 4 bases and the V segment lost 7 bases, leaving 9 bases of the junction unmatched. In germline, CDR1 is MNHEY, CDR2 SVGAGI. The CDR3 DNA sequence: TGTGCCAGCACTAAGCGGGGGGGCCTTGGAGAGACCCAGTACTTC. It specifies CASTKRGGLGETQYF.

The chain uses TRBV28 and TRBJ2-7; D might be TRBD2 (6 bases). Trimming shortened V by 8 bases and J by 4 bases, and 18 bases separated the two germline ends. This CDR3 contains 14 residues. Germline V gene lookup returns CDR1 MDHEN and CDR2 SYDVKM. The CDR3 DNA reads as TGTGCCAGCGGGACCACGGGAGTGGGGTACGAGCAGTACTTC. Protein: CASGTTGVGYEQYF.

The genes are TRBV10-3 and TRBJ2-7, with no clear D. Germline assignment: CDR1 ENHRY and CDR2 SYGVKD. This CDR3 is built from 12 residues. V was trimmed by 2 bases and J by 3 bases, leaving 5 bases between them. This chain's CDR3 is CAISEVSYEQYF. Written as DNA, the CDR3 is TGTGCCATCAGTGAGGTCAGCTACGAGCAGTACTTC.